A selection of T cell receptor beta chains follows, all from one sample in a study of blood T cell repertoires in COVID-19. The data were produced by immunoSEQ multiplex PCR, yet TCRdb's version contains in-frame clones alone and is incomplete. The data contain about 270,000 clones, about nine tenths of them seen just once; the ten biggest clones take up 2.2%. The sequenced sample consisted of peripheral blood. The receptor source for this set is a man aged 45-65 years with acute or convalescent COVID-19. Both conserved end residues are part of each CDR3. Fields, in order: J gene, clone size, CDR3 length, V gene, D gene, CDR3 protein, CDR3 DNA. The D gene is left open where the match is weak. For some rows the clone size is stated as once, few or many, or as a class when expanded; others skip it.

TRBJ2-5	once	14	TRBV11-1	NA	CASSLTGTQETQYF	TGTGCCAGCAGCTTAACAGGGACCCAAGAGACCCAGTACTTC
TRBJ1-2	NA	13	TRBV6-6	NA	CASSYIARYGYTF	TGTGCCAGCAGTTACATCGCCCGGTATGGCTACACCTTC
TRBJ1-2	NA	15	TRBV2	NA	CASSERGGLDYGYTF	TGTGCCAGCAGCGAAAGGGGTGGTCTTGACTATGGCTACACCTTC
TRBJ2-1	NA	15	TRBV6-5	TRBD2	CASSPTSGALNEQFF	TGTGCCAGCAGCCCGACTAGCGGGGCACTCAATGAGCAGTTCTTC
TRBJ1-2	NA	15	TRBV2	TRBD1	CASRPRGGLQGGYTF	TGTGCCAGCAGGCCCCGAGGGGGCCTACAGGGTGGCTACACCTTC
TRBJ1-5	NA	15	TRBV5-6	TRBD1	CASSLQQQGNQPQHF	TGTGCCAGCAGCTTGCAGCAACAGGGGAATCAGCCCCAGCATTTT
TRBJ1-5	NA	17	TRBV18	TRBD1	CASSPAGQGAEGQPQHF	TGTGCCAGCTCACCGGCTGGACAGGGGGCCGAAGGGCAGCCCCAGCATTTT
TRBJ2-7	NA	15	TRBV9	TRBD1	CASSVGQGAIYEQYF	TGTGCCAGCAGCGTAGGTCAGGGGGCGATCTACGAGCAGTACTTC
TRBJ2-1	NA	16	TRBV15	TRBD1	CATSRDPGGSWNEQFF	TGTGCCACCAGCAGAGATCCAGGGGGCAGTTGGAATGAGCAGTTCTTC
TRBJ2-6	NA	19	TRBV5-1	TRBD1	CASSLQPGQARSGANVLTF	TGCGCCAGCAGCTTGCAACCGGGACAGGCACGTTCTGGGGCCAACGTCCTGACTTTC
TRBJ1-2	NA	14	TRBV6-5	NA	CASSSLTGTNGYTF	TGTGCCAGCAGTTCCCTGACAGGCACCAATGGCTACACCTTC
TRBJ1-1	few	13	TRBV7-9	TRBD1	CASSRQGRTEAFF	TGTGCCAGCAGCCGACAGGGTAGGACTGAAGCTTTCTTT
TRBJ2-3	NA	14	TRBV5-8	TRBD2	CASSLAGAGDTQYF	TGTGCCAGCAGCCTAGCGGGGGCGGGGGATACGCAGTATTTT
TRBJ1-6	NA	13	TRBV3-1/TRBV3-2	NA	CASSQNREGPLHF	TGTGCCAGCAGCCAGAACCGGGAGGGACCCCTCCACTTT
TRBJ1-2	NA	13	TRBV6-5	TRBD1	CATNSGGYGGYTF	TGTGCCACGAATTCAGGGGGGTATGGTGGCTACACCTTC
TRBJ2-1	NA	13	TRBV7-9	NA	CASSPLSVGEQFF	TGTGCCAGCAGCCCCCTATCCGTTGGTGAGCAGTTCTTC
TRBJ2-7	NA	13	TRBV10-1	NA	CASSEGDSYEQYF	TGCGCCAGCAGTGAAGGAGACAGCTACGAGCAGTACTTC
TRBJ2-1	NA	15	TRBV10-1	TRBD2	CASSGLAGGYNEQFF	TGCGCCAGCAGTGGACTAGCGGGGGGTTACAATGAGCAGTTCTTC
TRBJ2-1	NA	14	TRBV3-1/TRBV3-2	NA	CASSLQGSHNEQFF	TGTGCCAGCAGCCTCCAGGGGAGTCATAATGAGCAGTTCTTC
TRBJ1-2	NA	13	TRBV5-1	TRBD1	CASSHGQGGGYTF	TGCGCCAGCAGCCACGGACAGGGGGGAGGCTACACCTTC
TRBJ1-2	NA	15	TRBV3-1/TRBV3-2	TRBD1	CASSARDRKHYGYTF	TGTGCCAGCAGCGCCCGGGACAGGAAGCACTATGGCTACACCTTC
TRBJ2-1	NA	13	TRBV7-9	NA	CASSLEGASAQFF	TGTGCCAGCAGCTTAGAGGGCGCTAGCGCGCAGTTCTTC
TRBJ2-1	NA	17	TRBV21-1	NA	CASSKTQGGGPYNEQFF	TGTGCCAGCAGCAAAACCCAAGGGGGGGGGCCTTACAATGAGCAGTTCTTC
TRBJ1-1	NA	16	TRBV6-5	NA	CASSYASRVWATEAFF	TGTGCCAGCAGTTACGCCAGCAGGGTTTGGGCCACTGAAGCTTTCTTT
TRBJ1-1	NA	13	TRBV30	NA	CAWKNRVHTEAFF	TGTGCCTGGAAAAACAGGGTCCACACTGAAGCTTTCTTT
TRBJ2-1	NA	17	TRBV19	TRBD2	CASSIRPLGGTYNEQFF	TGTGCCAGTAGTATCCGACCATTGGGGGGGACTTACAATGAGCAGTTCTTC
TRBJ1-1	few	12	TRBV29-1	NA	CSVNLMNTEAFF	TGCAGCGTAAATCTTATGAACACTGAAGCTTTCTTT
TRBJ2-7	NA	14	TRBV5-6	NA	CASSLRGAHYEQYF	TGTGCCAGCAGCCTCAGGGGGGCCCACTACGAGCAGTACTTC
TRBJ1-2	once	15	TRBV18	NA	CASSPPNTRNYGYTF	TGTGCCAGCTCACCACCCAATACCAGAAACTATGGCTACACCTTC
TRBJ1-2	NA	15	TRBV19	TRBD1	CASSIGPGQGYGYTF	TGTGCCAGTAGTATAGGCCCGGGACAGGGGTATGGCTACACCTTC
TRBJ1-1	once	14	TRBV6-5	TRBD1	CASDSGQGRTEAFF	TGTGCCAGCGATTCGGGACAGGGGAGAACTGAAGCTTTCTTT
TRBJ1-2	NA	18	TRBV27	NA	CASSLSALGHPKGPGYTF	TGTGCCAGCAGTTTATCCGCCCTTGGACACCCCAAAGGGCCTGGCTACACCTTC
TRBJ2-2	NA	15	TRBV18	TRBD2	CASSPGLASTGELFF	TGTGCCAGCTCACCGGGACTAGCGAGCACCGGGGAGCTGTTTTTT
TRBJ2-5	NA	14	TRBV5-1	NA	CASRLGLVQETQYF	TGCGCCAGCAGACTGGGACTTGTCCAAGAGACCCAGTACTTC
TRBJ2-5	NA	17	TRBV5-1	TRBD2	CASSLGASGGSQETQYF	TGCGCCAGCAGCTTGGGGGCTAGCGGGGGATCCCAAGAGACCCAGTACTTC
TRBJ1-1	NA	16	TRBV4-2	NA	CASSQDEAGENTEAFF	TGTGCCAGCAGCCAAGACGAGGCAGGGGAGAACACTGAAGCTTTCTTT
TRBJ2-3	NA	14	TRBV24-1	NA	CATAGSPSTDTQYF	TGTGCCACCGCCGGGTCCCCTAGCACAGATACGCAGTATTTT
TRBJ2-7	NA	13	TRBV6-5	NA	CASSTGGRYEQYF	TGTGCCAGCAGCACCGGGGGTAGATACGAGCAGTACTTC
TRBJ1-4	NA	14	TRBV19	TRBD1	CASSVRDSNEKLFF	TGTGCCAGTAGTGTCCGGGACAGCAATGAAAAACTGTTTTTT
TRBJ2-3	NA	16	TRBV9	TRBD2	CASSPRTSGGVVTQYF	TGTGCCAGCAGCCCTCGGACTAGCGGGGGGGTAGTCACGCAGTATTTT
TRBJ2-5	once	14	TRBV5-8	NA	CASSPRYREETQYF	TGTGCCAGCAGCCCCCGGTACAGGGAAGAGACCCAGTACTTC
TRBJ1-6	NA	13	TRBV5-4	NA	CASSPDSNSPLHF	TGTGCCAGCAGCCCGGACAGTAATTCACCCCTCCACTTT
TRBJ1-2	NA	14	TRBV7-9	NA	CASSRGEGSYGYTF	TGTGCCAGCAGCCGCGGGGAGGGAAGCTATGGCTACACCTTC
TRBJ1-4	NA	16	TRBV7-9	NA	CASSLARAGPNEKLFF	TGTGCCAGCAGCTTAGCGCGGGCAGGCCCTAATGAAAAACTGTTTTTT
TRBJ1-6	NA	16	TRBV10-2	TRBD1	CASSPDPGTGGSPLHF	TGCGCCAGCAGTCCAGATCCCGGGACAGGGGGTTCACCCCTCCACTTT
TRBJ1-5	NA	15	TRBV6-5	NA	CASSYSSRSNQPQHF	TGTGCCAGCAGTTACTCCTCGAGGAGCAATCAGCCCCAGCATTTT
TRBJ2-7	NA	15	TRBV4-1	TRBD1	CASSHPGQGTYEQYF	TGCGCCAGCAGTCATCCGGGACAGGGGACTTACGAGCAGTACTTC
TRBJ2-7	NA	14	TRBV5-1	TRBD1	CASTKDRGTYEQYF	TGCGCCAGCACCAAGGACAGGGGGACCTACGAGCAGTACTTC
TRBJ2-7	few	15	TRBV7-2	NA	CASSLAGLSSYEQYF	TGTGCCAGCAGCTTAGCGGGACTTTCTAGCTACGAGCAGTACTTC
TRBJ1-5	NA	16	TRBV6-1	NA	CASSEARSGLGFPQHF	TGTGCCAGCAGTGAAGCGCGGAGCGGCTTAGGATTTCCCCAGCATTTT
TRBJ2-1	NA	15	TRBV27	NA	CASAWESGPYNEQFF	TGTGCCAGCGCTTGGGAAAGCGGACCTTACAATGAGCAGTTCTTC
TRBJ1-1	NA	15	TRBV9	TRBD1	CASSVGATGRTEAFF	TGTGCCAGCAGCGTAGGAGCGACAGGGAGAACTGAAGCTTTCTTT
TRBJ1-2	NA	14	TRBV7-3	TRBD1	CASSARGTEEGYTF	TGTGCCAGCAGCGCACGAGGGACAGAAGAGGGCTACACCTTC
TRBJ2-7	once	15	TRBV7-9	NA	CASSSDTSRTYEQYF	TGTGCCAGCAGCTCCGACACCTCCAGGACCTACGAGCAGTACTTC